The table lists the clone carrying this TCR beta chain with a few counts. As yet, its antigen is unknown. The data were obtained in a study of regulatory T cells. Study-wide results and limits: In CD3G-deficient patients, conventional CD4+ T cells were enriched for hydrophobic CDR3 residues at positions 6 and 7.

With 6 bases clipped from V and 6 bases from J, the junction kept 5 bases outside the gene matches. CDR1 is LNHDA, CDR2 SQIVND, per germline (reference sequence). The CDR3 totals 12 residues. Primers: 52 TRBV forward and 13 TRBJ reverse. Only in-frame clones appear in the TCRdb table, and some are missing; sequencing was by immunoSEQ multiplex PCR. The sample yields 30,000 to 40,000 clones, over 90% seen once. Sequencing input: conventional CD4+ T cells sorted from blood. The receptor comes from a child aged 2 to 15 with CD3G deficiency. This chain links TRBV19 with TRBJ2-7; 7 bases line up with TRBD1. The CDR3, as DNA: TGTGCCAGTAGGGACAGGTTCGCCGAGCAGTACTTC. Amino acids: CASRDRFAEQYF.